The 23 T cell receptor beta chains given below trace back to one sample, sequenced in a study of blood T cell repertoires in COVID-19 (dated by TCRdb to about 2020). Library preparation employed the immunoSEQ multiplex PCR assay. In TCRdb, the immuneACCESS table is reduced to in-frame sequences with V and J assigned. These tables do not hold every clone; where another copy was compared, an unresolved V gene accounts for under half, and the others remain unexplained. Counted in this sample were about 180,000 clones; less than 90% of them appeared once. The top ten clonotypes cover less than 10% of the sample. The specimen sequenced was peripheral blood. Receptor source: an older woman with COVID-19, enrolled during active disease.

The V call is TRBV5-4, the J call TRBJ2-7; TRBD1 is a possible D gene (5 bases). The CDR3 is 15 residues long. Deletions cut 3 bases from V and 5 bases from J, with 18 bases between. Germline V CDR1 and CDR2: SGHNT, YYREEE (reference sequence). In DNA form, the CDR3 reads TGTGCCAGCAGCTCCCAGAATACAGGCGTGGACGAGCAGTACTTC. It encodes CASSSQNTGVDEQYF.

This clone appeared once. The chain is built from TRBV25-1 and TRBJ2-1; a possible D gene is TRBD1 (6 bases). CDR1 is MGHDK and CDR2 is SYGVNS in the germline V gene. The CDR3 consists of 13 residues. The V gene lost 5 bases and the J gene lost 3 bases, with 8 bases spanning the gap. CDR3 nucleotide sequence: TGTGCCAGCAGTACACAGGGCTACAATGAGCAGTTCTTC. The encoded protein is CASSTQGYNEQFF.

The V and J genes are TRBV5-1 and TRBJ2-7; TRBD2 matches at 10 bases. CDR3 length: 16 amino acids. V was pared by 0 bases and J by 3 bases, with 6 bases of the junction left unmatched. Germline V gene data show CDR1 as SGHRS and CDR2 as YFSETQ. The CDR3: CASSLVLAGGSYEQYF. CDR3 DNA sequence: TGCGCCAGCAGCTTGGTTTTAGCGGGAGGAAGCTACGAGCAGTACTTC.

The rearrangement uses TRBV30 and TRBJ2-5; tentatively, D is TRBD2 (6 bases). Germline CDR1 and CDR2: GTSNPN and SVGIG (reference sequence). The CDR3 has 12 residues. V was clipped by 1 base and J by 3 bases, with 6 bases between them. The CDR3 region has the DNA TGTGCCTGGAGTGGGGGGGAAGAGACCCAGTACTTC. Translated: CAWSGGEETQYF.

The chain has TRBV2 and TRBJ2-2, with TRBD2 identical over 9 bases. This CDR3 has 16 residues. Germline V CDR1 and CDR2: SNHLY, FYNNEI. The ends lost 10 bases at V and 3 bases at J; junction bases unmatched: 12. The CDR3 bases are TGTGCCACAGATAGCGGGAGATTTAGTTACACCGGGGAGCTGTTTTTT. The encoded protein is CATDSGRFSYTGELFF.

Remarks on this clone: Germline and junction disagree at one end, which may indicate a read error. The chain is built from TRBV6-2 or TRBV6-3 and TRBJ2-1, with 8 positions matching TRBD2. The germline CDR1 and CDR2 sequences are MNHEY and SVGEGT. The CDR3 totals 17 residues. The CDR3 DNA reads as TGTGCCAGCACTTACCCCGGGCTAGCGGGCGGGAACAATGAGCAGTTCTTC. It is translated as CASTYPGLAGGNNEQFF.

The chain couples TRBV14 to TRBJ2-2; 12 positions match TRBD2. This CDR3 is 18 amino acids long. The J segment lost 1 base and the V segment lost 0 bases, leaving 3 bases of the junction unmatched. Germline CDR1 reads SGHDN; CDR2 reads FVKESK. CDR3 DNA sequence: TGTGCCAGCAGCCAAGAATTGGGACTAGCGGGGAACACCGGGGAGCTGTTTTTT. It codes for CASSQELGLAGNTGELFF. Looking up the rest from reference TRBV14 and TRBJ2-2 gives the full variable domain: EAGVTQFPSHSVIEKGQTVTLRCDPISGHDNLYWYRRVMGKEIKFLLHFVKESKQDESGMPNNRFLAERTGGTYSTLKVQPAELEDSGVYFCASSQELGLAGNTGELFFGEGSRLTVL.

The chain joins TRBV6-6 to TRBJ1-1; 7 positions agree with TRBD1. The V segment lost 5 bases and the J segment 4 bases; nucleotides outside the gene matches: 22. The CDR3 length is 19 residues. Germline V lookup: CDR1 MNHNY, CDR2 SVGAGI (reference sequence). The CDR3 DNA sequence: TGTGCCAGCAGTCCCTACGCCCTGACAGGGTCAAGGCGGGGCACTGAAGCTTTCTTT. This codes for CASSPYALTGSRRGTEAFF.

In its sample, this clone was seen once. The CDR3 loop reads CASSIQGGPYNEQFF. CDR3 sequence (DNA): TGTGCCAGTAGTATCCAAGGAGGGCCATACAATGAGCAGTTCTTC. The chain recombines TRBV19 with TRBJ2-1; D perhaps matches TRBD2 (6 bases). This CDR3 is 15 amino acids long. Germline values: CDR1 LNHDA, CDR2 SQIVND (reference sequence). Trimming cost V 3 bases and J 4 bases, with 13 bases left between them.

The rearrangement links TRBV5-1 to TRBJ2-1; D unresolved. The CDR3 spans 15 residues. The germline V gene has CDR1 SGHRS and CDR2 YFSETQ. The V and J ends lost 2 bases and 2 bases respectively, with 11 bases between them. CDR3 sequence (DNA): TGCGCCAGCAGCTTACATGGAGAGCCCTACAATGAGCAGTTCTTC. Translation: CASSLHGEPYNEQFF.

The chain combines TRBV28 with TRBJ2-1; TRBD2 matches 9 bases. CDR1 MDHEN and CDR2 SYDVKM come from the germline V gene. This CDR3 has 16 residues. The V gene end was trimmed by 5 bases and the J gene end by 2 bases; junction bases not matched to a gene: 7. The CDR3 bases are TGTGCCAGCAGTCCCCCGGCTAGCGGGGCCTACAATGAGCAGTTCTTC. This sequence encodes CASSPPASGAYNEQFF.

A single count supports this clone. CDR3 in amino acids: CSVPGLAGGGYNEQFF. CDR3 DNA: TGCAGCGTCCCGGGACTAGCGGGAGGGGGGTACAATGAGCAGTTCTTC. V is TRBV29-1 and J is TRBJ2-1, with 16 bases aligning to TRBD2. V gave up 6 bases and J gave up 4 bases; unmatched junction bases: 6. This CDR3 is 16 amino acids long. Germline V CDR1 and CDR2: SQVTM, ANQGSEA.

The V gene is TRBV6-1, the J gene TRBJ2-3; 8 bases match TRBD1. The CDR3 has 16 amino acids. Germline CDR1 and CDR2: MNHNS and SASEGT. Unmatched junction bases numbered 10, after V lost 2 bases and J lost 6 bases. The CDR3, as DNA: TGTGCCAGCAGTGAACTGGGGACAGGCAAAGGGGATACGCAGTATTTT. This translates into CASSELGTGKGDTQYF.

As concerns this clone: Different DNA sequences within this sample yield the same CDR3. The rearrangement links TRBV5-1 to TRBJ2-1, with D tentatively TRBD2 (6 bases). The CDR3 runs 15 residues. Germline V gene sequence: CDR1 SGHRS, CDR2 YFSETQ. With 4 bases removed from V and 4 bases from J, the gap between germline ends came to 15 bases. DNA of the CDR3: TGCGCCAGCAGCCTATCTAGCGTGAGTTACAATGAGCAGTTCTTC. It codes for CASSLSSVSYNEQFF.

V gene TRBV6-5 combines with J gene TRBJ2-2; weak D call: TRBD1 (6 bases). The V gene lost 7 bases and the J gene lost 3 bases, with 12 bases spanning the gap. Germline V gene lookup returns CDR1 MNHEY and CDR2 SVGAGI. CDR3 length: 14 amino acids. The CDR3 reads CASMAGAYTGELFF. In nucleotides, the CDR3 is TGTGCCAGCATGGCAGGGGCTTACACCGGGGAGCTGTTTTTT.

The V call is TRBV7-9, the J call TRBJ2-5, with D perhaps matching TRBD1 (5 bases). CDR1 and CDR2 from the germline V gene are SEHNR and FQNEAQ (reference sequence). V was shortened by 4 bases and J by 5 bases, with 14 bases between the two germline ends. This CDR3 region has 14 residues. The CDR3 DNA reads TGTGCCAGCAGCTCGAGAAGGGGTAGCGAGACCCAGTACTTC. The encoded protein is CASSSRRGSETQYF. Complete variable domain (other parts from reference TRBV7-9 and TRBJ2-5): DTGVSQNPRHKITKRGQNVTFRCDPISEHNRLYWYRQTLGQGPEFLTYFQNEAQLEKSRLLSDRFSAERPKGSFSTLEIQRTEQGDSAMYLCASSSRRGSETQYFGPGTRLLVL.

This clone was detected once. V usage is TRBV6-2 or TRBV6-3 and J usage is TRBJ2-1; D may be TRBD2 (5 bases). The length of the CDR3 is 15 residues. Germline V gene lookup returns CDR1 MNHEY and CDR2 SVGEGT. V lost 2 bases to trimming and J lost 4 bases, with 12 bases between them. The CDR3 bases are TGTGCCAGCAGTTACCCGGGATCCGATTACAATGAGCAGTTCTTC. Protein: CASSYPGSDYNEQFF.

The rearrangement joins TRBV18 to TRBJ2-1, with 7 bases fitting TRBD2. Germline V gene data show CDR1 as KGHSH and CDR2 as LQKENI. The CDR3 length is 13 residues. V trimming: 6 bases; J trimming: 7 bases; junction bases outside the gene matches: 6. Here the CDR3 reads CASSTLAANEQFF. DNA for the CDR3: TGTGCCAGCTCCACCCTAGCGGCGAATGAGCAGTTCTTC.

CDR3 amino acids: CSVEEGLAGGGPYEQYF. The CDR3 coding sequence is TGCAGCGTTGAGGAGGGGCTAGCGGGAGGGGGTCCCTACGAGCAGTACTTC. The rearrangement links TRBV29-1 to TRBJ2-7, with 12 bases fitting TRBD2. In germline, CDR1 is SQVTM, CDR2 ANQGSEA. The length of the CDR3 is 17 residues. With 3 bases clipped from V and 2 bases from J, the junction kept 11 bases outside the gene matches.

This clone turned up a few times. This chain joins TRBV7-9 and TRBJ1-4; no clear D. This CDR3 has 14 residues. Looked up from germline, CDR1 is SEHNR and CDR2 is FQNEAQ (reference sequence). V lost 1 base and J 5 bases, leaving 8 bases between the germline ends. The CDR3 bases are TGTGCCAGCAGCTTAGGGCAGGCAAATGAAAAACTGTTTTTT. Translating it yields CASSLGQANEKLFF.

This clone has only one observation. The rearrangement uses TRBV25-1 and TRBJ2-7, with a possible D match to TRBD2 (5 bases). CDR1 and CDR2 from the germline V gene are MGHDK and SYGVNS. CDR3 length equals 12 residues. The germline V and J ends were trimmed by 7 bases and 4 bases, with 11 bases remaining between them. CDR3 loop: CASTSPGYEQYF. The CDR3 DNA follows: TGTGCCAGCACCTCCCCGGGGTACGAGCAGTACTTC.

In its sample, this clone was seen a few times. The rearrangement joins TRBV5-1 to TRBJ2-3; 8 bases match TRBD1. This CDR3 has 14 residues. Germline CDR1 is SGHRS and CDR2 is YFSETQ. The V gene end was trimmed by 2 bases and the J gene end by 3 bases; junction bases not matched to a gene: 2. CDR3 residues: CASSFDRGTDTQYF. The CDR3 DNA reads TGCGCCAGCAGCTTCGACAGGGGAACAGATACGCAGTATTTT.

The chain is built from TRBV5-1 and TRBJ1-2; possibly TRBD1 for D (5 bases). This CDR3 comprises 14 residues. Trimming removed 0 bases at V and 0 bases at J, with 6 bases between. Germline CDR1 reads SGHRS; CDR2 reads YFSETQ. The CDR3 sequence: CASSLVDTNYGYTF. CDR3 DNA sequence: TGCGCCAGCAGCTTGGTGGACACTAACTATGGCTACACCTTC.